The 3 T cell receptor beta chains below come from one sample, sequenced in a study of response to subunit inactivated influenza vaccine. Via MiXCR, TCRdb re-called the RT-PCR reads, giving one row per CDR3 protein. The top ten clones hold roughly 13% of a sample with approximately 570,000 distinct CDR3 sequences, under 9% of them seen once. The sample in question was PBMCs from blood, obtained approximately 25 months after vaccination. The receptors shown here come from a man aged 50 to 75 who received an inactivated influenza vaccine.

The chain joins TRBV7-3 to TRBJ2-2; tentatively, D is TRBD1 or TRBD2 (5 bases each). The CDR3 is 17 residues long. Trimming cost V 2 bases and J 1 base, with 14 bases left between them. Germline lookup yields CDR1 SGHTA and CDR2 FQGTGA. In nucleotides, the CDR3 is TGTGCCAGCAGCTTATTAGTGAGGGGCCAGAACACCGGGGAGCTGTTTTTT. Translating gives CASSLLVRGQNTGELFF.

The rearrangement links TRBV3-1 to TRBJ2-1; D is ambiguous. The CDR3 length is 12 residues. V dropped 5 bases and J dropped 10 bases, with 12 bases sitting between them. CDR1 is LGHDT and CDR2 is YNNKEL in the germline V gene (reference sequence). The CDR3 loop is CASSSPLGEQFF. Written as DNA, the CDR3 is TGTGCCAGCAGCTCCCCCCTGGGGGAGCAGTTCTTC.

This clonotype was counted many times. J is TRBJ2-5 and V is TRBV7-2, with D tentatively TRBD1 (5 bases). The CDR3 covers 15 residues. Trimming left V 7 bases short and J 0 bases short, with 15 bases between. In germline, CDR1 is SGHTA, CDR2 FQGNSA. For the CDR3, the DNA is TGTGCCAGCACCCAGGGATTGACGTACCAAGAGACCCAGTACTTC. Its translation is CASTQGLTYQETQYF.